Following are 29 T cell receptor beta chains from one sample sequenced in a study of blood T cell repertoires in COVID-19. Clones were sequenced by immunoSEQ multiplex PCR, and TCRdb holds only the in-frame ones, with some missing. This sample has 150,000 to 200,000 clones, with around 85% found just once. The sample taken for sequencing was peripheral blood. These TCRs come from an older woman with acute or convalescent COVID-19.

The chain couples TRBV3-1 (or the pseudogene TRBV3-2) to TRBJ1-2; TRBD1 is a possible D gene (6 bases). Germline-derived CDR1 and CDR2 are LGHDT and YNNKEL (reference sequence). The V end lost 8 bases, the J end lost 8 bases, and 18 bases lay between the germline ends. The CDR3 is 13 amino acids. CDR3 sequence: CASASPTGYGYTF. In DNA form, the CDR3 reads TGTGCCAGCGCTTCACCCACAGGGTACGGCTACACCTTC.

The rearrangement joins TRBV15 to TRBJ1-2, with 7 bases that match TRBD1. The CDR3 spans 15 residues. Trimming cost V 1 base and J 11 bases; bases outside gene matches: 13. Per the germline V gene, CDR1 is LNHNV and CDR2 is YYDKDF (reference sequence). The CDR3 DNA reads as TGTGCCACCAGCAGAGCTACAGGGGAAGAAAGTCCTTACACCTTC. Its translation is CATSRATGEESPYTF. Based on the CDR3 plus reference TRBV15 and TRBJ1-2, the full variable domain is DAMVIQNPRYQVTQFGKPVTLSCSQTLNHNVMYWYQQKSSQAPKLLFHYYDKDFNNEADTPDNFQSRRPNTSFCFLDIRSPGLGDTAMYLCATSRATGEESPYTFGSGTRLTVV.

The V call is TRBV27, the J call TRBJ1-3; TRBD1 might be the D (6 bases). The ends were cut back, 5 bases at V and 7 bases at J, with 12 bases in the middle. CDR3 length: 13 amino acids. Germline V gives CDR1 MNHEY, CDR2 SMNVEV (reference sequence). The CDR3 DNA reads TGTGCCAGCAGTCCCAGGGGAGGGAACACCATATATTTT. Translated: CASSPRGGNTIYF.

The rearrangement links TRBV25-1 to TRBJ2-2; a weak D match, TRBD2 (5 bases). Trimming stripped 2 bases from V and 1 base from J, with 8 bases between. Looked up from germline, CDR1 is MGHDK and CDR2 is SYGVNS. CDR3 size: 15 residues. The CDR3 sequence: CASSEDGLNTGELFF. In DNA form, the CDR3 reads TGTGCCAGCAGTGAAGACGGACTGAACACCGGGGAGCTGTTTTTT. The variable domain in full, completed from reference TRBV25-1 and TRBJ2-2, reads EADIYQTPRYLVIGTGKKITLECSQTMGHDKMYWYQQDPGMELHLIHYSYGVNSTEKGDLSSESTVSRIRTEHFPLTLESARPSHTSQYLCASSEDGLNTGELFFGEGSRLTVL.

V usage is TRBV10-3 and J usage is TRBJ1-1; TRBD1 is a possible D gene (6 bases). CDR1 is ENHRY, CDR2 SYGVKD, per germline. Between the trimmed V and J ends, which lost 5 bases and 6 bases, there was a span of 10 bases. The CDR3 spans 12 residues. In DNA form, the CDR3 reads TGTGCCATCAGTCGACAGGATGCTGAAGCTTTCTTT. It specifies CAISRQDAEAFF.

The V call is TRBV9, the J call TRBJ1-2; 8 nucleotides align to TRBD1. Germline values: CDR1 SGDLS, CDR2 YYNGEE. The CDR3 contains 16 residues. Trimming took 4 bases from V and 0 from J; bases not matched to a gene: 8. The CDR3 sequence is CASSPPGQGANYGYTF. CDR3 DNA sequence: TGTGCCAGCAGCCCCCCCGGACAGGGTGCTAACTATGGCTACACCTTC.

The chain is built from TRBV29-1 and TRBJ2-5; D uncertain. Germline CDR1 and CDR2: SQVTM and ANQGSEA. CDR3 size: 13 residues. Trimming cost V 7 bases and J 7 bases, with 19 bases left between them. The CDR3 sequence: CSDASSTAGTQYF. In DNA form, the CDR3 reads TGCAGCGACGCCAGCTCAACGGCAGGGACCCAGTACTTC.

This rearrangement joins TRBV28 to TRBJ1-2; 9 bases map to TRBD1. The CDR3 loop spans 16 amino acids. Germline trimming cut 5 bases from V and 2 bases from J; bases unmatched to any gene: 9. Germline V CDR1 and CDR2: MDHEN, SYDVKM. The CDR3 sequence is CASSIGQGSRNYGYTF. CDR3 sequence (DNA): TGTGCCAGCAGTATTGGACAGGGGAGTAGAAACTATGGCTACACCTTC.

The chain joins TRBV6-5 to TRBJ2-7; perhaps TRBD2 as D (5 bases). Germline assignment: CDR1 MNHEY and CDR2 SVGAGI. This CDR3 is 14 amino acids long. The germline V and J ends were trimmed by 6 bases and 1 base, with 13 bases remaining between them. CDR3 amino acids: CASRRRTESYEQYF. Here the CDR3 DNA reads TGTGCCAGCAGACGTAGGACTGAATCCTACGAGCAGTACTTC.

This clone was seen once. The rearrangement links TRBV5-4 to TRBJ1-4; the match to TRBD1 covers 7 bases. V gave up 0 bases and J gave up 4 bases; unmatched junction bases: 6. CDR1 is SGHNT, CDR2 YYREEE, per germline (reference sequence). The CDR3 has 16 amino acids. This CDR3 is CASSLGGQMFNEKLFF. Here the CDR3 DNA reads TGTGCCAGCAGCTTGGGGGGACAGATGTTTAATGAAAAACTGTTTTTT.

This rearrangement joins TRBV29-1 to TRBJ2-7; 7 nucleotides match TRBD1. Germline V CDR1 and CDR2: SQVTM, ANQGSEA. The CDR3 has 14 residues. J gave up 4 bases and V 5 bases, and 11 bases lay outside the gene matches. The CDR3 region is CSVLTGSFEYEQYF. CDR3 bases: TGCAGCGTTCTGACAGGGTCCTTTGAATACGAGCAGTACTTC.

A single count supports this clone. The chain uses TRBV27 and TRBJ1-5; 7 nucleotides agree with TRBD1. The ends lost 5 bases at V and 4 bases at J; junction bases unmatched: 11. This CDR3 contains 16 residues. Germline V CDR1 and CDR2: MNHEY, SMNVEV (reference sequence). CDR3 protein: CASSPQGDRLNQPQHF. The CDR3 bases are TGTGCCAGCAGTCCCCAGGGGGACAGATTAAATCAGCCCCAGCATTTT.

This clone was seen more than once but under ten times. J is TRBJ1-1 and V is TRBV5-1, with a weak D call TRBD1 (6 bases). The germline V gene has CDR1 SGHRS and CDR2 YFSETQ. The length of the CDR3 is 14 residues. V was trimmed by 0 bases and J by 1 base, leaving 7 bases between them. CDR3 DNA sequence: TGCGCCAGCAGCTTGGCCAGGGGGAACACTGAAGCTTTCTTT. It specifies CASSLARGNTEAFF.

The V and J genes are TRBV4-1 and TRBJ2-1; 11 nucleotides match TRBD2. The CDR3 is 16 residues long. Per germline, CDR1 MGHRA and CDR2 YSYEKL. Trimming at V came to 0 bases and at J to 6 bases, leaving 4 bases not matched to a gene. This CDR3 is CASSQDYLAGGNEQFF. The CDR3 coding sequence is TGCGCCAGCAGCCAAGATTATCTAGCGGGAGGCAATGAGCAGTTCTTC.

V is TRBV18 and J is TRBJ1-1; 8 nucleotides align to TRBD1. The CDR3 contains 15 residues. The germline gives CDR1 KGHSH, CDR2 LQKENI. V shed 1 base and J 4 bases; nucleotides not matched to a gene: 5. The CDR3 loop is CASSPLDRAGTEAFF. The CDR3 nucleotides read TGTGCCAGCTCACCACTGGACAGGGCTGGCACTGAAGCTTTCTTT.

V gene TRBV5-1 combines with J gene TRBJ1-2, with 9 bases matching TRBD1. Losses at the gene ends were 6 bases for V and 3 bases for J; bases not matched to a gene: 6. The CDR3 has 14 residues. CDR1 and CDR2 (germline): SGHRS, YFSETQ. The CDR3 protein is CASNEGQGDYGYTF. The CDR3 DNA follows: TGCGCCAGCAACGAGGGACAGGGTGACTATGGCTACACCTTC.

V is TRBV5-6 and J is TRBJ2-6; D gene ambiguous. Trimming left V 2 bases short and J 0 bases short, with 12 bases between. CDR3 size: 17 residues. Germline values: CDR1 SGHDT, CDR2 YYEEEE. The CDR3 loop reads CASSFRELFSGANVLTF. In DNA, the CDR3 is TGTGCCAGCAGCTTTCGCGAGCTCTTCTCTGGGGCCAACGTCCTGACTTTC.

The J gene is TRBJ1-1, the V gene TRBV5-4; TRBD1 might be the D (6 bases). In germline, CDR1 is SGHNT, CDR2 YYREEE (reference sequence). This CDR3 spans 15 amino acids. The V end was cut by 3 bases, the J end by 4 bases, with 16 bases between. The CDR3 DNA reads as TGTGCCAGCAGCTGGGCACAGGGAGGGGCCACTGAAGCTTTCTTT. Its translation: CASSWAQGGATEAFF. The variable domain in full, completed from reference TRBV5-4 and TRBJ1-1, reads ETGVTQSPTHLIKTRGQQVTLRCSSQSGHNTVSWYQQALGQGPQFIFQYYREEENGRGNFPPRFSGLQFPNYSSELNVNALELDDSALYLCASSWAQGGATEAFFGQGTRLTVV.

The chain joins TRBV2 to TRBJ2-2, with D perhaps TRBD2 (5 bases). Trimming removed 2 bases from V and 3 bases from J, with 13 bases in between. CDR1 and CDR2 (germline): SNHLY, FYNNEI. CDR3 size: 16 residues. CDR3 loop: CASSESGLAYTGELFF. In DNA form, the CDR3 reads TGTGCCAGCAGTGAAAGTGGACTCGCGTACACCGGGGAGCTGTTTTTT.

The rearrangement joins TRBV7-2 to TRBJ2-2; the match to TRBD2 covers 8 bases. With 1 base clipped from V and 5 bases from J, the junction kept 0 bases outside the gene matches. This CDR3 contains 14 residues. Germline lookup yields CDR1 SGHTA and CDR2 FQGNSA. Here the CDR3 DNA reads TGTGCCAGCAGCTTAGTAGCGGGAACCGGGGAGCTGTTTTTT. Its translation is CASSLVAGTGELFF. Drawing the rest from reference TRBV7-2 and TRBJ2-2, the complete variable domain is GAGVSQSPSNKVTEKGKDVELRCDPISGHTALYWYRQSLGQGLEFLIYFQGNSAPDKSGLPSDRFSAERTGGSVSTLTIQRTQQEDSAVYLCASSLVAGTGELFFGEGSRLTVL.

In this sample, this clone turned up a few times. The chain employs TRBV21-1 and TRBJ2-7; the table calls TRBD1, which could not be checked here. TRBV21-1 is deemed a pseudogene. The CDR3 sequence is 16 residues long. The CDR3 sequence: CASSKDGTGIFYEQYV. The DNA of the CDR3 is TGTGCCAGCAGCAAAGATGGGACAGGGATATTCTACGAGCAGTACGTC.

The chain has TRBV7-9 and TRBJ1-4, with D perhaps TRBD1 (6 bases). The V gene lost 1 base and the J gene lost 6 bases, with 9 bases spanning the gap. There are 14 residues in the CDR3. CDR1 is SEHNR, CDR2 FQNEAQ, per germline (reference sequence). The CDR3 is CASSLGTAHEKLFF. For the CDR3, the DNA is TGTGCCAGCAGCTTAGGGACAGCCCATGAAAAACTGTTTTTT.

The rearrangement links TRBV3-1 (or the pseudogene TRBV3-2) to TRBJ1-3, with a tentative D call TRBD1 (6 bases). Per germline, CDR1 LGHDT and CDR2 YNNKEL (reference sequence). The CDR3 has 14 amino acids. V lost 4 bases and J lost 5, with 12 bases in between. DNA for the CDR3: TGTGCCAGCAGCCCAACAGGGTCACGAAACACCATATATTTT. Translating gives CASSPTGSRNTIYF.

As to this clone: Within the sample, other DNA sequences also encode this same CDR3. The chain combines TRBV28 with TRBJ1-5; D unresolved. This CDR3 has 12 amino acids. V was pared by 2 bases and J by 5 bases, with 4 bases between. The germline CDR1 and CDR2 sequences are MDHEN and SYDVKM. CDR3 nucleotide sequence: TGTGCCAGCAGTTTAACTGATCAGCCCCAGCATTTT. Its translation: CASSLTDQPQHF.

The rearrangement uses TRBV6-6 and TRBJ1-6, with D perhaps matching TRBD1 (6 bases). This CDR3 comprises 15 residues. Deletions cut 6 bases from V and 7 bases from J, with 16 bases between. Germline assignment: CDR1 MNHNY and CDR2 SVGAGI (reference sequence). The CDR3 DNA follows: TGTGCCAGCAGAGAGACAGGTCCCAGGAATTCACCCCTCCACTTT. This gives the protein CASRETGPRNSPLHF.

The chain carries TRBV6-6 and TRBJ2-7; TRBD2 matches at 7 bases. Germline values: CDR1 MNHNY, CDR2 SVGAGI (reference sequence). The CDR3 contains 14 residues. J was trimmed by 2 bases and V by 8 bases; bases with no gene match: 9. CDR3 nucleotide sequence: TGTGCCAGCCGTTCTACAGCGGGGCCCTACGAGCAGTACGTC. This gives the protein CASRSTAGPYEQYV.

This rearrangement joins TRBV11-3 to TRBJ2-3, with D perhaps TRBD1 (5 bases). Trimming removed 6 bases from V and 2 bases from J, with 18 bases in between. The germline V gene has CDR1 SGHNT and CDR2 YENEEA. The length of the CDR3 is 16 residues. The CDR3, as DNA: TGTGCCAGCAGTCCACCGACAGCGTCACTCACAGATACGCAGTATTTT. It encodes CASSPPTASLTDTQYF. The full variable domain, with the rest looked up from reference TRBV11-3 and TRBJ2-3, is EAGVVQSPRYKIIEKKQPVAFWCNPISGHNTLYWYLQNLGQGPELLIRYENEEAVDDSQLPKDRFSAERLKGVDSTLKIQPAELGDSAVYLCASSPPTASLTDTQYFGPGTRLTVL.

This chain joins TRBV28 and TRBJ1-6; the match to TRBD1 covers 7 bases. Losses at the gene ends were 6 bases for V and 9 bases for J; bases not matched to a gene: 8. The CDR3 has 14 amino acids. Germline V gene data show CDR1 as MDHEN and CDR2 as SYDVKM. The CDR3 sequence is CASSSGTAPSPLHF. The CDR3 coding sequence is TGTGCCAGCAGCTCCGGGACAGCGCCTTCACCCCTCCACTTT.

V gene TRBV5-1 combines with J gene TRBJ2-2, with D uncertain. The V end was cut by 4 bases, the J end by 5 bases, with 12 bases between. CDR3 length: 14 amino acids. CDR1 is SGHRS, CDR2 YFSETQ, per germline. CDR3 sequence reads: CASSASSSTGELFF. CDR3 DNA: TGCGCCAGCAGCGCAAGCTCTTCGACCGGGGAGCTGTTTTTT.